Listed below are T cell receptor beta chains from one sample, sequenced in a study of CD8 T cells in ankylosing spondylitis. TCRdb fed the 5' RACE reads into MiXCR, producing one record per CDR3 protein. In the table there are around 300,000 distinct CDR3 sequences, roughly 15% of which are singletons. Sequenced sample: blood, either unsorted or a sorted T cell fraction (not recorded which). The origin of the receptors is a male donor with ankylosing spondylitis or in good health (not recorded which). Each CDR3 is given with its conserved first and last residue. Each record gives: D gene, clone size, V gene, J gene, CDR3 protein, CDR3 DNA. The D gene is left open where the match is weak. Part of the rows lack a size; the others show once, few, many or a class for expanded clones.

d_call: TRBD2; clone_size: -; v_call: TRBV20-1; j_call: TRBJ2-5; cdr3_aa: CSASPGTSDPGQYF; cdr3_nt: TGCAGTGCTAGTCCCGGGACTAGCGACCCCGGGCAATACTTC
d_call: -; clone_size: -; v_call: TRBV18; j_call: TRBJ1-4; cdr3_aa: CASRAPATNEKLFF; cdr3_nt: TGTGCCAGCCGGGCCCCTGCAACTAATGAAAAACTGTTTTTT
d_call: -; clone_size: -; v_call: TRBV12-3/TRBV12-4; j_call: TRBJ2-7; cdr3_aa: CASRPAEASYEQYF; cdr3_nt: TGTGCCAGCAGACCAGCTGAAGCCTCCTACGAGCAGTACTTC
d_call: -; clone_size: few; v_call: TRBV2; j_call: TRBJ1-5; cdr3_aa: CASSFSRSNQPQHF; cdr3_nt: TGTGCCAGCAGCTTCTCTCGTAGCAATCAGCCCCAGCATTTT
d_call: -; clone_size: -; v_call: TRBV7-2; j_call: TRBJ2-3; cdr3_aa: CASRLKEDTDTQYF; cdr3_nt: TGTGCCAGCAGGTTGAAGGAGGACACAGATACGCAGTATTTT
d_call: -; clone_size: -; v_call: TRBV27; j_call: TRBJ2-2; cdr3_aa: CASKRAGQNTGELFF; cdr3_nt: TGTGCCAGCAAGCGAGCCGGGCAGAACACCGGGGAGCTGTTTTTT
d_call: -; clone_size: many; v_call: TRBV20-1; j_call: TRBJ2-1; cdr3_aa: CSARVPNRAEQFF; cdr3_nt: TGCAGTGCTAGAGTACCTAACCGGGCTGAGCAGTTCTTC
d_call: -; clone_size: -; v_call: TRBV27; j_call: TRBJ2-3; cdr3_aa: CASSLSPPNSKYF; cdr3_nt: TGTGCCAGCAGTTTGTCCCCGCCAAACTCGAAGTATTTT
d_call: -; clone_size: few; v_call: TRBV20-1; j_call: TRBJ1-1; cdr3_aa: CSASRREGMNTEAFF; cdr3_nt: TGCAGTGCTTCCCGCCGAGAGGGAATGAACACTGAAGCTTTCTTT
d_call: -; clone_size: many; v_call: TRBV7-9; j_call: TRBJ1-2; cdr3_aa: CASSYPGHLNYGYTF; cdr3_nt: TGTGCCAGCAGCTATCCGGGACACCTTAACTATGGCTACACCTTC
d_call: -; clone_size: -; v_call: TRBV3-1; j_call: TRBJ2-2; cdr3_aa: CASSRYTQSWANTGELFF; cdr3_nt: TGTGCCAGCAGCCGATATACCCAGTCTTGGGCGAACACCGGGGAGCTGTTTTTT
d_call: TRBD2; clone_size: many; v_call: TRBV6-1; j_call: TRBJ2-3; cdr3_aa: CASTKGLAGGTSTDTQYF; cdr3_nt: TGTGCCAGCACCAAAGGACTAGCGGGAGGTACTAGCACAGATACGCAGTATTTT
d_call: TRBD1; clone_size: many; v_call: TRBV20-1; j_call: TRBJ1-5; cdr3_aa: CSAIGPGQGYQPQHF; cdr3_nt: TGCAGTGCTATAGGTCCAGGACAGGGGTATCAGCCCCAGCATTTT
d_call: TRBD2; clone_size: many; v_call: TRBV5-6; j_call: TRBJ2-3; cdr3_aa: CASSFRAGFTDTQYF; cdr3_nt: TGTGCCAGCAGCTTTAGAGCGGGATTCACAGATACGCAGTATTTT
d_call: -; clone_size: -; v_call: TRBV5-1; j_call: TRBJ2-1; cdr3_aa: CASSVQGGSYNEQFF; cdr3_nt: TGCGCCAGCAGCGTCCAGGGAGGCTCCTACAATGAGCAGTTCTTC
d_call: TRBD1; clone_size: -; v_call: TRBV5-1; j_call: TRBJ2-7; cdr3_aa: CASSRGTGDGGEQYF; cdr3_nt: TGCGCCAGCAGCCGAGGGACAGGGGATGGGGGGGAGCAGTACTTC
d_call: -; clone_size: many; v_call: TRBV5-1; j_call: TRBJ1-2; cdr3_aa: CASSLEVVTRSGYTF; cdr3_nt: TGCGCCAGCAGCTTGGAGGTTGTCACGAGGTCGGGCTACACCTTC
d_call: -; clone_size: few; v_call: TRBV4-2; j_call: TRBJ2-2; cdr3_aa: CASSQDPGLNTGELFF; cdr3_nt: TGTGCCAGCAGCCAAGATCCAGGGTTGAACACCGGGGAGCTGTTTTTT
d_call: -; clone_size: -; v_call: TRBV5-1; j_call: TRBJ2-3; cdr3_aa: CASSSPRDTDTQYF; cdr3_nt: TGCGCCAGCAGCTCCCCCCGCGACACAGATACGCAGTATTTT
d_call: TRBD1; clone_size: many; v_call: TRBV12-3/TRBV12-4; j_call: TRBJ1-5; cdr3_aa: CASSQDREGQPQHF; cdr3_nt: TGTGCCAGCAGTCAGGACAGGGAAGGGCAGCCCCAGCATTTT
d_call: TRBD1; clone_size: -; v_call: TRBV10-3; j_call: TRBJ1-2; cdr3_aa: CAISSGTGAYGYTF; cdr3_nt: TGTGCCATCAGCTCCGGGACAGGGGCCTATGGCTACACCTTC
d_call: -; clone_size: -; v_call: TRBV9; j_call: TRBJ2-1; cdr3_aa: CASSVVTPNEQFF; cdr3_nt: TGTGCCAGCAGCGTTGTAACGCCTAATGAGCAGTTCTTC
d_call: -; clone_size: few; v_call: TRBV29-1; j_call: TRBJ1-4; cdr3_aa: CSVEGGGGEKLFF; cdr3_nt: TGCAGCGTTGAAGGGGGAGGAGGCGAAAAACTGTTTTTT
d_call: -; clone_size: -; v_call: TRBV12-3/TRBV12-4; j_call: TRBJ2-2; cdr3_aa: CASSFNLYTGELFF; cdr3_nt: TGTGCCAGCAGTTTTAACTTATACACCGGGGAGCTGTTTTTT
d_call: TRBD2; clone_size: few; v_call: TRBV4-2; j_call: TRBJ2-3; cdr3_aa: CASSTSGIDPGNTQYF; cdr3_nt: TGTGCCAGCAGCACTAGCGGGATAGACCCAGGAAATACGCAGTATTTT
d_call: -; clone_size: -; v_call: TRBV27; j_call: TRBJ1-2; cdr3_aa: CASSLSPYSGYTF; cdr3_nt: TGTGCCAGCAGTTTATCCCCGTACTCTGGCTACACCTTC
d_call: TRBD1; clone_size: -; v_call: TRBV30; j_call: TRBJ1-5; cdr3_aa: CAWSMDRGGNQPQHF; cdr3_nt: TGTGCCTGGAGTATGGACAGGGGGGGCAATCAGCCCCAGCATTTT
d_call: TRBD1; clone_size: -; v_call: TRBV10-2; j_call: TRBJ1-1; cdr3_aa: CASETRGQIAEAFF; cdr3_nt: TGCGCCAGCGAAACCAGGGGGCAAATTGCTGAAGCTTTCTTT
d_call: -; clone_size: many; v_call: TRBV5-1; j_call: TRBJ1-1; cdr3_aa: CASSPRGKENTEAFF; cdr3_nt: TGCGCCAGCAGCCCCCGGGGGAAAGAGAACACTGAAGCTTTCTTT
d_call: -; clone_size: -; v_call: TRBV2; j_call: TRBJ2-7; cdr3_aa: CASRIIEQYF; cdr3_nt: TGTGCCAGCAGGATCATTGAGCAGTACTTC
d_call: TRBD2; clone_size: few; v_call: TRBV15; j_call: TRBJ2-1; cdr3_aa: CATSRGSGRGNNEQFF; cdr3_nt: TGTGCCACCAGCAGAGGAAGCGGGAGAGGAAACAATGAGCAGTTCTTC
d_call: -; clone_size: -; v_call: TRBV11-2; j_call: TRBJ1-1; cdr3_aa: CAAGENTEAFF; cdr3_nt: TGTGCCGCCGGAGAGAACACTGAAGCTTTCTTT
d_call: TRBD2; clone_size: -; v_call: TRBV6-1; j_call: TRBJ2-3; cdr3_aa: CASSEVRLAADTQYF; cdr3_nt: TGTGCCAGCAGTGAAGTCCGACTAGCGGCAGATACGCAGTATTTT
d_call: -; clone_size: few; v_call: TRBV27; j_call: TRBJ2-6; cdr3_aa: CASSLTEGANVLTF; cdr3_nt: TGTGCCAGCAGTTTGACTGAAGGGGCCAACGTCCTGACTTTC
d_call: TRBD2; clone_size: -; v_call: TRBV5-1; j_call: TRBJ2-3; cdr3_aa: CASSLSGAGDTQYF; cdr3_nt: TGCGCCAGCAGCCTGAGCGGGGCGGGTGATACGCAGTATTTT
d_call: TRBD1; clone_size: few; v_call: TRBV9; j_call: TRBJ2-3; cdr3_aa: CASSVDRGHTDTQYF; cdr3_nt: TGTGCCAGCAGCGTCGACAGGGGACACACAGATACGCAGTATTTT
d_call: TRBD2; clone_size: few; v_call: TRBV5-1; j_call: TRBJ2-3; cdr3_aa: CASSPGLAGARRTDTQYF; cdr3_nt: TGCGCCAGCAGCCCGGGACTAGCGGGGGCCCGGCGCACAGATACGCAGTATTTT
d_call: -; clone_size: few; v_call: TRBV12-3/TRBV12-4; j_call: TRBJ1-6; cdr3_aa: CASSAGDTHRAPLHF; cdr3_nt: TGTGCCAGCAGCGCGGGGGACACCCATAGGGCACCCCTCCACTTT
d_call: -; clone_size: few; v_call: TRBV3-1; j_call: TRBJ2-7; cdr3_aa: CASSQTLAYEQYF; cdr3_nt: TGTGCCAGCAGCCAAACTCTAGCCTACGAGCAGTACTTC
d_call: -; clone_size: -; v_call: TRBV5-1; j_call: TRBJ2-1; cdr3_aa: CASALFVNEQFF; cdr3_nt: TGCGCCAGCGCCCTGTTTGTAAATGAGCAGTTCTTC
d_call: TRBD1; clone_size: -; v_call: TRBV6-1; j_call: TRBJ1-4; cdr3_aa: CASSRGRMNEKLFF; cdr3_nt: TGTGCCAGTAGTAGGGGGCGCATGAATGAAAAACTGTTTTTT
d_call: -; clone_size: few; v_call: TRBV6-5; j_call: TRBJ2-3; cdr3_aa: CASSYGQRASTDTQYF; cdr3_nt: TGTGCCAGCAGTTATGGGCAGCGGGCGAGCACAGATACGCAGTATTTT
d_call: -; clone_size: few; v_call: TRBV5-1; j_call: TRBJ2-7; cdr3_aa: CASSLGPVGVSYEQYF; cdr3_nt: TGCGCCAGCAGCTTGGGTCCGGTAGGGGTCTCCTACGAGCAGTACTTC
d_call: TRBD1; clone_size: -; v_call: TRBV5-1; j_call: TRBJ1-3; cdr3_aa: CASSSRSGTGGNTIYF; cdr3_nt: TGCGCCAGCAGCTCGCGCTCCGGGACAGGTGGAAACACCATATATTTT
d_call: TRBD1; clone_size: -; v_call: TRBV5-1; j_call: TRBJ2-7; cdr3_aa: CASMSPEDRVLKQYF; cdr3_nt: TGCGCCAGCATGTCCCCGGAGGACAGGGTTTTGAAGCAGTACTTC
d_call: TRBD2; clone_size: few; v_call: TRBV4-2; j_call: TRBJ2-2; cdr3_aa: CASSQDGRGVNTGELFF; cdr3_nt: TGTGCCAGCAGCCAAGATGGGCGGGGGGTGAACACCGGGGAGCTGTTTTTT
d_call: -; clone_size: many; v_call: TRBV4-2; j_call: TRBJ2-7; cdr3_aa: CASSPGTGSYEQYF; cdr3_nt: TGTGCCAGCAGCCCCGGGACTGGCTCCTACGAGCAGTACTTC
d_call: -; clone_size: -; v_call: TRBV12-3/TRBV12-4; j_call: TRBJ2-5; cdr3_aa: CASSFRERVETQYF; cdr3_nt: TGTGCCAGCAGTTTTAGGGAGCGGGTGGAGACCCAGTACTTC
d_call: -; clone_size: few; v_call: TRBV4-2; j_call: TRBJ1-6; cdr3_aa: CASSLGRTGSPLHF; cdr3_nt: TGTGCCAGCAGCCTCGGGAGGACGGGGTCACCCCTCCACTTT
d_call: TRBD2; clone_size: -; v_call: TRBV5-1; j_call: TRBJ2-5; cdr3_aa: CASSTGSLAGEETQYF; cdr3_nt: TGCGCCAGCAGCACAGGATCACTAGCGGGGGAAGAGACCCAGTACTTC
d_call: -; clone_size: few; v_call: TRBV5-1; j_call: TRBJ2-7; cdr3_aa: CASSRGGDGQQYF; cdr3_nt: TGCGCCAGCAGCAGGGGCGGTGATGGACAGCAGTACTTC
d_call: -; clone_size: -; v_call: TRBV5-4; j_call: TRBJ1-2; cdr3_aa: CASSLVREENYGYTF; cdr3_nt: TGTGCCAGCAGCTTGGTCCGGGAAGAAAACTATGGCTACACCTTC
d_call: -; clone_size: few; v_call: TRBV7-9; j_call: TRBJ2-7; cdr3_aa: CASSFPEGRVTFF; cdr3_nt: TGTGCCAGCAGCTTTCCGGAGGGCAGGGTAACATTTTTC
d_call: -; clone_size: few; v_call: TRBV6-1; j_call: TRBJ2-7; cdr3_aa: CASSVIPRGSFSYEQYF; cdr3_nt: TGTGCCAGCAGTGTCATCCCGAGGGGTTCCTTCTCCTACGAGCAGTACTTC
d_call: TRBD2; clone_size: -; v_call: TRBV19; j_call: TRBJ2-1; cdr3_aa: CASSIVPVAGGGHEQFF; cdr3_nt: TGTGCCAGTAGTATAGTACCTGTAGCGGGGGGCGGCCATGAGCAGTTCTTC